This note documents a single TCR beta chain sequence. Its specificity is not known. This sample was included in a study of response to subunit inactivated influenza vaccine. Study-level results: Authors suggested seasonal influenza vaccinations each recruit few new T cells.

CDR1 and CDR2 from the germline V gene are KGHDR and SFDVKD. The CDR3 is 19 amino acids. Unmatched junction bases numbered 11, after V lost 6 bases and J lost 3 bases. TCRdb called the RT-PCR reads again in MiXCR, with one record for every CDR3 protein. Of 650,000 to 800,000 distinct CDR3 sequences in the sample, 14% are singletons; the top ten hold less than 9%. The material sequenced was PBMCs from blood, taken around 15 days before vaccination. This TCR derives from a man aged 45 to 65 who received an inactivated influenza vaccine. The chain uses TRBV24-1 and TRBJ2-1; 15 bases map to TRBD2. The CDR3 here is CATSPQGLAGGHIYNEQFF. The CDR3 bases are TGTGCCACCAGTCCACAAGGACTAGCGGGAGGGCACATCTACAATGAGCAGTTCTTC.